The TCR beta chain described here comes from a study of blood T cell repertoires in COVID-19. Study details: PBMCs, B-cell-depleted T cells, or T cells provided the cDNA or gDNA that made up the material.

The CDR3 length is 15 residues. Germline CDR1 is SGHKS and CDR2 is YYEKEE (reference sequence). Trimming took off 0 bases at V and 6 bases at J, with 13 bases between the two ends. Seattle patient enrollment occurred during active infection, with longitudinal follow-up thereafter. As handled by the study authors: The assay estimated nucleated cells by amplifying reference gene primers. The method was immunoSEQ multiplex PCR; TCRdb's version includes in-frame clones alone and lacks a portion of them. That table furnishes V, J and clone size, whereas the DNA furnished D and trimming. Among 140,000 to 150,000 clones, 80% to 90% were seen once, and the ten largest hold 8%.

The chain couples TRBV5-5 to TRBJ1-5, with D unresolved. This receptor was taken from a woman aged 55-70 years with COVID-19, enrolled during active disease. Sequenced sample: peripheral blood. CDR3 sequence: CASSLGGSQSQPQHF. CDR3 DNA: TGTGCCAGCAGCTTGGGCGGGAGTCAGAGTCAGCCCCAGCATTTT. Complete variable domain (other parts from reference TRBV5-5 and TRBJ1-5): DAGVTQSPTHLIKTRGQQVTLRCSPISGHKSVSWYQQVLGQGPQFIFQYYEKEERGRGNFPDRFSARQFPNYSSELNVNALLLGDSALYLCASSLGGSQSQPQHFGDGTRLSIL.